This T cell receptor beta chain was recovered during a study of shared clonotypes between healthy human individuals. Study background: Per donor, three plates held CD4 naive cells, three held CD4 memory, two held CD8 naive and one held CD8 memory.

Data came from immunoSEQ multiplex PCR; TCRdb stores just in-frame clones and leaves some out. Seen here are roughly 2,000,000 clones, around 96% observed once, and the top ten hold roughly 1%. CD45RO-negative, CCR7-selected cells formed the naive CD8 fraction, which excluded terminally differentiated effector memory CD45RA+ cells. Unmatched junction bases numbered 3, after V lost 3 bases and J lost 5 bases. Germline CDR1 is SGHTA and CDR2 is FQGNSA. The CDR3 loop spans 13 amino acids. The chain uses TRBV7-2 and TRBJ2-7; 8 nucleotides line up with TRBD1. The receptor's source is a young man in good health. Sequencing was done on a sample of naive CD8+ T cells sorted from blood. This CDR3 reads CASSLGQVNEQYF. CDR3 DNA sequence: TGTGCCAGCAGCTTGGGACAGGTAAACGAGCAGTACTTC. Using reference TRBV7-2 and TRBJ2-7 for the parts outside the CDR3, the full variable domain is GAGVSQSPSNKVTEKGKDVELRCDPISGHTALYWYRQSLGQGLEFLIYFQGNSAPDKSGLPSDRFSAERTGGSVSTLTIQRTQQEDSAVYLCASSLGQVNEQYFGPGTRLTVT.